The next 31 T cell receptor beta chains were all read from a single sample in a study of OX40 agonist ivuxolimab in advanced cancers. This table comes from immunoSEQ multiplex PCR, and its TCRdb copy is limited to in-frame clones, with some not included. The sample lists roughly 9,700 clones, 70% to 80% occurring once. Source: CD4+ or CD8+ T cells sorted from blood, taken in a trial of the OX40 agonist ivuxolimab. These receptors were obtained from an adult with an advanced solid tumor such as melanoma, head and neck, liver or kidney cancer.

The rearrangement uses TRBV27 and TRBJ2-2, with D uncertain. CDR1 and CDR2 (germline): MNHEY, SMNVEV (reference sequence). V lost 8 bases, J lost 5 bases, and 12 bases lay in between. The CDR3 length is 13 residues. CDR3 protein: CASSRLWTGELFF. The CDR3 nucleotides read TGTGCCAGCTCTCGTCTATGGACCGGGGAGCTGTTTTTT.

The chain combines TRBV4-1 with TRBJ2-1, with 13 nucleotides matching TRBD2. From germline, CDR1 is MGHRA and CDR2 YSYEKL. J was trimmed by 7 bases and V by 1 base; bases with no gene match: 7. The CDR3 covers 17 residues. In DNA form, the CDR3 reads TGCGCCAGCAGCCAAGGGCTACTAGCGGGAGGGGGTAATGAGCAGTTCTTC. Its protein product is CASSQGLLAGGGNEQFF.

The chain recombines TRBV5-1 with TRBJ1-4; D ambiguous. Deletions cut 5 bases from V and 0 bases from J, with 11 bases between. The CDR3 is made up of 15 amino acids. The germline V gene encodes CDR1 SGHRS and CDR2 YFSETQ. CDR3 sequence reads: CASSSGISTNEKLFF. The CDR3, as DNA: TGCGCCAGCAGTTCCGGCATTTCAACTAATGAAAAACTGTTTTTT.

V and J are TRBV7-9 and TRBJ2-5; 7 nucleotides agree with TRBD2. This CDR3 has 14 amino acids. Germline V gene data show CDR1 as SEHNR and CDR2 as FQNEAQ (reference sequence). V shed 5 bases and J 5 bases; nucleotides not matched to a gene: 8. This chain's CDR3 is CASSRDAGRETQYF. For the CDR3, the DNA is TGTGCCAGCAGCCGGGACGCCGGGAGGGAGACCCAGTACTTC.

The chain recombines TRBV27 with TRBJ1-1; perhaps TRBD1 as D (5 bases). The ends were cut back, 10 bases at V and 0 bases at J, with 15 bases in the middle. CDR3 length: 14 amino acids. CDR1 MNHEY and CDR2 SMNVEV come from the germline V gene (reference sequence). The CDR3 nucleotides are TGTGCCAACAGACCCACGGGGGTGAACACTGAAGCTTTCTTT. Encoded protein: CANRPTGVNTEAFF.

The rearrangement links TRBV9 to TRBJ2-7, with 9 bases fitting TRBD1. The CDR3 runs 19 residues. The junction had 13 bases not matched to a gene; V was cut back by 0 bases and J by 0 bases. Germline values: CDR1 SGDLS, CDR2 YYNGEE. The DNA of the CDR3 is TGTGCCAGCAGCGTAGGATTCGCGGGACAGGGAGGCGGCTCCTACGAGCAGTACTTC. This sequence encodes CASSVGFAGQGGGSYEQYF.

This clone was picked up one time. This sequence joins TRBV28 and TRBJ1-2, with 9 bases fitting TRBD1. The V gene's germline CDR1 is MDHEN and CDR2 SYDVKM. The V gene end was trimmed by 5 bases and the J gene end by 5 bases; junction bases not matched to a gene: 9. The CDR3 sequence is 15 residues long. Here the CDR3 reads CASSPQRTGVYGYTF. The CDR3 region has the DNA TGTGCCAGCAGTCCCCAAAGGACAGGGGTGTATGGCTACACCTTC.

Worth noting for this clone: This CDR3 is also generated by other DNA sequences in the sample. CDR3 sequence reads: CASSQGTSGYNEQFF. As DNA, the CDR3 is TGCGCCAGCAGCCAAGGGACTAGCGGATACAATGAGCAGTTCTTC. The chain employs TRBV5-1 and TRBJ2-1, with 11 bases identical to TRBD2. The CDR3 sequence is 15 residues long. V gave up 4 bases and J gave up 4 bases; unmatched junction bases: 4. Germline CDR1 reads SGHRS; CDR2 reads YFSETQ.

This sequence joins TRBV7-3 and TRBJ2-7; tentatively, D is TRBD1 (5 bases). The V gene's germline CDR1 is SGHTA and CDR2 FQGTGA. The CDR3 is 14 amino acids. Trimming shortened V by 2 bases and J by 3 bases, and 11 bases separated the two germline ends. The CDR3 sequence is CASSLASQGYEQYF. The CDR3 DNA sequence: TGTGCCAGCAGCTTAGCGTCCCAGGGCTACGAGCAGTACTTC.

The chain recombines TRBV5-4 with TRBJ2-6; TRBD1 agrees at 9 bases. V lost 4 bases, J lost 0 bases, and 8 bases stayed unmatched. Looked up from germline, CDR1 is SGHNT and CDR2 is YYREEE (reference sequence). CDR3 length: 18 amino acids. The CDR3, as DNA: TGTGCCAGCAGCACTATTCCGGGACAGGGCTCTGGGGCCAACGTCCTGACTTTC. It is translated as CASSTIPGQGSGANVLTF.

The rearrangement uses TRBV6-6 and TRBJ1-5, with unresolved D. Between the trimmed V and J ends, which lost 7 bases and 5 bases, there was a span of 9 bases. Germline CDR1 is MNHNY and CDR2 is SVGAGI (reference sequence). The CDR3 sequence is 12 residues long. CDR3 protein: CASTIQDQPQHF. CDR3 DNA: TGTGCCAGCACAATCCAGGATCAGCCCCAGCATTTT.

V usage is TRBV14 and J usage is TRBJ2-1, with D possibly TRBD2 on 5 matching bases. This CDR3 has 16 amino acids. Trimming took off 4 bases at V and 6 bases at J, with 19 bases between the two ends. In germline, CDR1 is SGHDN, CDR2 FVKESK. CDR3 residues: CASSPLFAGSGNEQFF. CDR3 DNA sequence: TGTGCCAGCAGCCCCTTGTTTGCCGGCAGCGGCAATGAGCAGTTCTTC.

This sequence joins TRBV7-9 and TRBJ2-7; 10 nucleotides match TRBD1. The CDR3 has 14 amino acids. V shed 5 bases and J 2 bases; nucleotides not matched to a gene: 3. The germline gives CDR1 SEHNR, CDR2 FQNEAQ (reference sequence). CDR3 residues: CASSIGTGAYEQYF. In DNA form, the CDR3 reads TGTGCCAGCAGCATCGGGACAGGGGCCTACGAGCAGTACTTC.

The V call is TRBV9, the J call TRBJ1-1; the match to TRBD1 covers 9 bases. CDR1 and CDR2 from the germline V gene are SGDLS and YYNGEE. J lost 3 bases, V lost 4 bases, and 10 bases had no gene match. The CDR3 totals 16 residues. The CDR3 DNA follows: TGTGCCAGCAGCCAAGTCCGGAACAGGGGGCACACTGAAGCTTTCTTT. It encodes CASSQVRNRGHTEAFF. Full variable domain (missing parts from reference TRBV9 and TRBJ1-1): DSGVTQTPKHLITATGQRVTLRCSPRSGDLSVYWYQQSLDQGLQFLIQYYNGEERAKGNILERFSAQQFPDLHSELNLSSLELGDSALYFCASSQVRNRGHTEAFFGQGTRLTVV.

The chain employs TRBV2 and TRBJ2-7, with D uncertain. The CDR3 contains 16 residues. Per germline, CDR1 SNHLY and CDR2 FYNNEI. V gave up 6 bases and J gave up 6 bases, with 24 bases separating them. CDR3 in DNA: TGTGCCAGCAGAGTTGACAACCGGGTCCCTCTCCGCGAGCAGTACTTC. This gives the protein CASRVDNRVPLREQYF. The full variable domain, rest sourced from reference TRBV2 and TRBJ2-7, is EPEVTQTPSHQVTQMGQEVILRCVPISNHLYFYWYRQILGQKVEFLVSFYNNEISEKSEIFDDQFSVERPDGSNFTLKIRSTKLEDSAMYFCASRVDNRVPLREQYFGPGTRLTVT.

This chain uses TRBV27 with TRBJ1-1; D may be TRBD1 (5 bases). Germline CDR1 reads MNHEY; CDR2 reads SMNVEV (reference sequence). The CDR3 runs to 13 residues. Trimming cost V 5 bases and J 4 bases, with 11 bases left between them. The CDR3 DNA is TGTGCCAGCAGTCCAGGGTTGCCCACTGAAGCTTTCTTT. It is translated as CASSPGLPTEAFF.

The rearrangement links TRBV2 to TRBJ1-1; TRBD1 is a possible D gene (6 bases). This CDR3 contains 13 residues. Germline CDR1 SNHLY, CDR2 FYNNEI. V lost 7 bases, J lost 1 base, and 10 bases lay in between. The CDR3 protein is CASTQGENTEAFF. The CDR3 DNA follows: TGTGCCAGCACACAGGGAGAGAACACTGAAGCTTTCTTT.

A word on this clone: The same CDR3 also results from other DNA sequences found in this sample. This sequence joins TRBV28 and TRBJ1-1; a possible D gene is TRBD1 (5 bases). V was clipped by 6 bases and J by 0 bases, with 11 bases between them. The CDR3 has 14 amino acids. From germline, CDR1 is MDHEN and CDR2 SYDVKM. CDR3: CASRDGGLNTEAFF. DNA of the CDR3: TGTGCCAGCAGGGATGGGGGTCTGAACACTGAAGCTTTCTTT.

V is TRBV6-1 and J is TRBJ2-7; 7 bases are shared with TRBD1. There are 13 residues in the CDR3. Germline loops: CDR1 MNHNS, CDR2 SASEGT. J was trimmed by 6 bases and V by 5 bases; bases with no gene match: 7. CDR3 in DNA: TGTGCCAGCAGTACAGGGGAGTTCGGCGAGCAGTACTTC. Amino acid sequence: CASSTGEFGEQYF.

CDR3 sequence reads: CASSLWTGAGWGAFF. As DNA, the CDR3 is TGTGCCAGCAGCTTGTGGACAGGGGCCGGGTGGGGAGCTTTCTTT. The chain joins TRBV7-9 to TRBJ1-1; 9 bases align to TRBD1. V lost 3 bases to trimming and J lost 10 bases; unmatched junction nucleotides: 12. Looked up from germline, CDR1 is SEHNR and CDR2 is FQNEAQ (reference sequence). The CDR3 loop spans 15 amino acids.

The V gene is TRBV27, the J gene TRBJ2-7; TRBD1 agrees at 11 bases. The CDR3 covers 14 residues. Per the germline V gene, CDR1 is MNHEY and CDR2 is SMNVEV (reference sequence). Trimming took 5 bases from V and 3 from J; bases not matched to a gene: 3. The CDR3 bases are TGTGCCAGCAGTCCGGGGACAGGGGGCTACGAGCAGTACTTC. It encodes CASSPGTGGYEQYF.

This clone came up a few times. The chain's CDR3 is CASSQADQPGEKLFF. The CDR3 nucleotides read TGCGCCAGCAGCCAAGCCGACCAGCCCGGGGAAAAACTGTTTTTT. This chain joins TRBV4-1 and TRBJ1-4; no reliable D call. Germline CDR1 and CDR2: MGHRA and YSYEKL. The CDR3 extends over 15 amino acids. Trimming cost V 1 base and J 8 bases, with 14 bases left between them.

The chain employs TRBV18 and TRBJ1-5; TRBD1 might be the D (6 bases). Trimming took 4 bases from V and 5 from J, leaving 15 bases between them. The CDR3 covers 15 residues. Per germline, CDR1 KGHSH and CDR2 LQKENI. The CDR3 sequence: CASSLGSGGHQPQHF. CDR3 DNA sequence: TGTGCCAGCTCACTGGGGTCGGGGGGGCATCAGCCCCAGCATTTT.

The chain employs TRBV30 and TRBJ1-4; 7 positions agree with TRBD1. The V gene's germline CDR1 is GTSNPN and CDR2 SVGIG (reference sequence). There are 13 residues in the CDR3. J gave up 6 bases and V 1 base, and 2 bases lay outside the gene matches. The CDR3 loop is CAWSEGADEKLFF. CDR3 in DNA: TGTGCCTGGAGTGAGGGGGCCGATGAAAAACTGTTTTTT.

The chain couples TRBV13 to TRBJ2-1; D gene ambiguous. Germline CDR1 is PRHDT and CDR2 is FYEKMQ (reference sequence). V was clipped by 3 bases and J by 11 bases, with 11 bases between them. This CDR3 is built from 12 residues. CDR3 sequence (DNA): TGTGCCAGCAGCTTCTACCGGGCACAGCAGTTCTTC. Residues: CASSFYRAQQFF.

The J gene is TRBJ2-7, the V gene TRBV10-3, with D possibly matching TRBD2 (6 bases). The germline gives CDR1 ENHRY, CDR2 SYGVKD. V shed 4 bases and J shed 2 bases, with 15 bases lying between them. CDR3 length equals 15 residues. The CDR3 DNA reads TGTGCCATCAGTGGGGAGCGGGCCAAGGCCTACGAGCAGTACTTC. It translates to CAISGERAKAYEQYF.

The CDR3 loop is CASSHSGSNTGELFF. CDR3 sequence (DNA): TGTGCCAGCAGTCATAGCGGCTCGAACACCGGGGAGCTGTTTTTT. The V call is TRBV7-2, the J call TRBJ2-2, with D possibly TRBD2 on 6 matching bases. There are 15 residues in the CDR3. Germline V lookup: CDR1 SGHTA, CDR2 FQGNSA. Trimming removed 6 bases at V and 0 bases at J, with 11 bases between. Together with reference TRBV7-2 and TRBJ2-2, the CDR3 gives the full variable domain: GAGVSQSPSNKVTEKGKDVELRCDPISGHTALYWYRQSLGQGLEFLIYFQGNSAPDKSGLPSDRFSAERTGGSVSTLTIQRTQQEDSAVYLCASSHSGSNTGELFFGEGSRLTVL.

This chain links TRBV6-1 with TRBJ1-1; D perhaps matches TRBD1 (5 bases). CDR3 length: 13 amino acids. V was shortened by 8 bases and J by 1 base, with 11 bases between the two germline ends. Germline V CDR1 and CDR2: MNHNS, SASEGT. In DNA, the CDR3 is TGTGCCAGCGGGGGGACGGAGAACACTGAAGCTTTCTTT. It yields the protein CASGGTENTEAFF.

This chain links TRBV19 with TRBJ1-3; D perhaps matches TRBD1 (5 bases). The V and J ends lost 6 bases and 4 bases respectively, with 16 bases between them. The germline V gene has CDR1 LNHDA and CDR2 SQIVND (reference sequence). The CDR3 contains 15 residues. The CDR3 DNA sequence: TGTGCCAGTAGCTGGACCTTTGGGGACGGAAACACCATATATTTT. This encodes CASSWTFGDGNTIYF.

The rearrangement uses TRBV19 and TRBJ2-3; 10 positions agree with TRBD2. Germline lookup yields CDR1 LNHDA and CDR2 SQIVND (reference sequence). The V segment lost 0 bases and the J segment 3 bases; nucleotides outside the gene matches: 6. The CDR3 is made up of 17 amino acids. CDR3 DNA: TGTGCCAGTAGTATAGATCTATTGGGACTAGCGACAGATACGCAGTATTTT. Protein: CASSIDLLGLATDTQYF.

The rearrangement links TRBV28 to TRBJ2-7; the D gene is possibly TRBD2 (5 bases). The CDR3 extends over 15 amino acids. Germline values: CDR1 MDHEN, CDR2 SYDVKM. V shed 3 bases and J shed 4 bases, with 16 bases lying between them. The CDR3 sequence is CASSFSAAGSYEQYF. CDR3 DNA sequence: TGTGCCAGCAGTTTTTCGGCGGCGGGCTCATACGAGCAGTACTTC.